This T cell receptor (beta chain) was recorded in a study of cytomegalovirus exposure and HLA in healthy donors. Comments on this clone: Its target is unknown.

Primers included in the PCR were 60 Vbeta and 13 Jbeta primers. Method: immunoSEQ multiplex PCR; TCRdb's copy keeps in-frame clones and lacks some. The table shows approximately 170,000 clones, with roughly 77% occurring only once. Study-wide findings and caveats: Several of the most significant clusters appeared linked to common viral pathogens, based on a later analysis.

The sequence derives from a male donor in good health and CMV-seronegative. The sample comprised PBMCs.

In DNA, the CDR3 is TGTGCCAGCCGGCTTGGACTAGCGACGCCACAGGATACGCAGTATTTT. It codes for CASRLGLATPQDTQYF. This chain joins TRBV2 and TRBJ2-3, with 9 bases that match TRBD2. The CDR3 loop spans 16 amino acids. CDR1 and CDR2 from the germline V gene are SNHLY and FYNNEI. V shed 8 bases, J shed 6 bases, and the junction held 15 bases outside the gene matches.